This entry is about one T cell receptor (beta chain). Its antigen is still unknown. The sample originates from a study of OX40 agonist ivuxolimab in advanced cancers. For the study at large: Participants, 82.7% male, averaged approximately 65 years of age, ranging from roughly 20 to 80. Study conclusions and caveats: By week 6 at 0.1 to 3.0 mg/kg, blood CD4+ and CD8+ T cells had expanded clonally.

J lost 1 base, V lost 7 bases, and 8 bases had no gene match. The CDR3 contains 15 residues. The V gene's germline CDR1 is SGDLS and CDR2 YYNGEE. Only in-frame clones appear in the TCRdb table, and some are missing; sequencing was by immunoSEQ multiplex PCR. Of 60,000 to 80,000 clones in the sample, around 79% were seen once. V is TRBV9 and J is TRBJ2-3; TRBD2 agrees at 8 bases. The starting material was CD4+ or CD8+ T cells sorted from blood, obtained in a trial of the OX40 agonist ivuxolimab. The TCR sequence derives from an adult with an advanced solid tumor such as melanoma, head and neck, liver or kidney cancer. CDR3 region: CASDGGAGGTDTQYF. The CDR3, as DNA: TGTGCCAGCGACGGGGGGGCCGGGGGCACAGATACGCAGTATTTT.